This T cell receptor (beta chain) appears in the sequencing data of a study of blood T cell repertoires in COVID-19. In the authors' workflow: Counts of nucleated cells, estimated from reference gene primer amplification, were obtained. Some clones are missing from TCRdb's copy, which holds only in-frame ones; the method was immunoSEQ multiplex PCR. V, J and clone size were drawn from that table, and D and trimming were deduced from the DNA. In the table there are about 84,000 clones, 70% to 85% of which are singletons. V was shortened by 7 bases and J by 4 bases, with 17 bases between the two germline ends. Germline V lookup: CDR1 MNHEY, CDR2 SVGAGI. CDR3 length equals 15 residues.

This TCR was sampled from a man in his fifties or sixties with active or convalescent COVID-19. The source material was peripheral blood. The chain combines TRBV6-5 with TRBJ1-3; D possibly corresponds to TRBD1 (6 bases). The CDR3 sequence: CASIQPGVAGNTIYF. The CDR3 DNA reads TGTGCCAGCATTCAGCCAGGGGTGGCAGGAAACACCATATATTTT.